The clone carrying this T cell receptor beta chain was counted only a few times. Its antigen is not identified. The data were obtained in a study of T-cell reconstitution after alpha-beta-depleted transplantation in children. Findings of the study overall: A year had passed since transplant, and T-cell counts and diversity by then came mostly from newly produced T cells. The study reportedly traced alpha-beta T cells about two months after transplant to several hundred expanded graft clones.

The TCRbeta library incorporated unique molecular identifiers. Each CDR3 protein gets one entry after TCRdb re-called the PCR reads with MiXCR. The table records about 830,000 distinct CDR3 sequences, around 17% of them present only once. Deletions cut 5 bases from V and 14 bases from J, with 10 bases between. The CDR3 sequence is 11 residues long. V and J are TRBV12-3 or TRBV12-4 and TRBJ1-6; D might be TRBD1 (5 bases). This receptor was obtained from a male patient between 5 and 17 years old who had a stem cell transplant for acute lymphoblastic leukemia, so the T cells may come from the graft donor. Specimen: PBMCs, mostly from graft donor cells, collected 360 days after TCRalphabeta/CD19-depleted stem cell transplant. The CDR3 loop is CASSQGGSLHF. The CDR3 bases are TGTGCCAGCAGTCAGGGTGGATCCCTCCACTTT.